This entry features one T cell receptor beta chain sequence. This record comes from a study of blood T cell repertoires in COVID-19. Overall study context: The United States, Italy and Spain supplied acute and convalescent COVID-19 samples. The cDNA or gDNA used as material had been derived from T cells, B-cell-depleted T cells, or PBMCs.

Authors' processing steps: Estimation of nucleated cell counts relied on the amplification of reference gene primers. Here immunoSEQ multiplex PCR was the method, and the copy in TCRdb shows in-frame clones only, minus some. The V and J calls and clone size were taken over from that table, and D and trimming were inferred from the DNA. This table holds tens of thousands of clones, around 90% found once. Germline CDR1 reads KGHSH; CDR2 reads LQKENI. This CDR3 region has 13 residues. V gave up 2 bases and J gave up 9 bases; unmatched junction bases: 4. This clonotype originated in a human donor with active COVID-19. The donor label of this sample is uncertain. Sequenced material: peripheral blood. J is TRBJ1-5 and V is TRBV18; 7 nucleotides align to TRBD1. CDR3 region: CASSPEGGGPQHF. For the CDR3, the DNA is TGTGCCAGCTCACCAGAAGGGGGCGGGCCCCAGCATTTT. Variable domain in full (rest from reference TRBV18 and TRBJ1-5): NAGVMQNPRHLVRRRGQEARLRCSPMKGHSHVYWYRQLPEEGLKFMVYLQKENIIDESGMPKERFSAEFPKEGPSILRIQQVVRGDSAAYFCASSPEGGGPQHFGDGTRLSIL.